These T cell receptor beta chains were read from a single sample in a study of T cells in localized non-small cell lung cancer. Clones were read by immunoSEQ multiplex PCR, and TCRdb kept only the in-frame ones, dropping some. The table includes over 40,000 clones, roughly 83% detected once. Sequencing used peripheral blood mononuclear cells, obtained before any cancer treatment. Receptors originate from a man aged 40 to 70 with stage III lung adenocarcinoma. The CDR3 runs from the conserved cysteine through the conserved F or W. Each record gives: V gene, D gene, J gene, CDR3 protein, CDR3 DNA. A D gene is named only where the DNA matches it firmly.

v_gene: TRBV14; d_gene: TRBD2; j_gene: TRBJ2-1; CDR3aa: CASSLFRGGGNEQFF; CDR3nt: TGTGCCAGCAGCCTCTTTCGCGGGGGGGGTAATGAGCAGTTCTTC
v_gene: TRBV27; d_gene: -; j_gene: TRBJ1-2; CDR3aa: CASSLAGGYGYTF; CDR3nt: TGTGCCAGCAGTTTAGCGGGGGGTTATGGCTACACCTTC
v_gene: TRBV7-8; d_gene: TRBD1; j_gene: TRBJ1-4; CDR3aa: CASSFETGREKLFF; CDR3nt: TGTGCCAGCAGCTTTGAGACAGGGCGAGAAAAACTGTTTTTT
v_gene: TRBV27; d_gene: -; j_gene: TRBJ2-1; CDR3aa: CASSLSGGGAGNEQFF; CDR3nt: TGTGCCAGCAGTTTATCGGGGGGCGGGGCGGGGAATGAGCAGTTCTTC
v_gene: TRBV6-1; d_gene: -; j_gene: TRBJ2-6; CDR3aa: CASSGGVGRLGANVLTF; CDR3nt: TGTGCCAGCAGTGGTGGGGTCGGGCGATTGGGGGCCAACGTCCTGACTTTC
v_gene: TRBV2; d_gene: -; j_gene: TRBJ2-7; CDR3aa: CASSFGISYEQYF; CDR3nt: TGTGCCAGCAGTTTCGGGATCTCCTACGAGCAGTACTTC
v_gene: TRBV4-2; d_gene: TRBD1; j_gene: TRBJ2-2; CDR3aa: CASSQGTEAGELFF; CDR3nt: TGTGCCAGCAGCCAGGGGACAGAGGCCGGGGAGCTGTTTTTT
v_gene: TRBV5-1; d_gene: TRBD2; j_gene: TRBJ2-1; CDR3aa: CASTKTGTSGNNEQFF; CDR3nt: TGCGCCAGCACGAAAACCGGGACTAGCGGAAACAATGAGCAGTTCTTC
v_gene: TRBV2; d_gene: -; j_gene: TRBJ1-4; CDR3aa: CASSFADTSLGEKLFF; CDR3nt: TGTGCCAGCAGTTTCGCTGACACAAGCCTGGGCGAAAAACTGTTTTTT
v_gene: TRBV13; d_gene: -; j_gene: TRBJ1-1; CDR3aa: CASSLDSMNTEAFF; CDR3nt: TGTGCCAGCAGCTTAGACAGCATGAACACTGAAGCTTTCTTT
v_gene: TRBV9; d_gene: -; j_gene: TRBJ2-5; CDR3aa: CASSVGAEEIQTQYF; CDR3nt: TGTGCCAGCAGCGTAGGCGCGGAAGAGATCCAGACCCAGTACTTC
v_gene: TRBV29-1; d_gene: -; j_gene: TRBJ2-7; CDR3aa: CSVIPDLTYEQYF; CDR3nt: TGCAGCGTGATTCCTGACCTAACCTACGAGCAGTACTTC
v_gene: TRBV2; d_gene: -; j_gene: TRBJ2-7; CDR3aa: CASSEPGGTKAAQGSYEQYF; CDR3nt: TGTGCCAGCAGTGAACCGGGCGGGACTAAAGCGGCCCAGGGGTCCTACGAGCAGTACTTC